Listed here are 23 T cell receptor beta chains from one sample, sequenced in a study of cytotoxic CD8 clonotypes in ibrutinib-treated CLL. Sequenced by immunoSEQ multiplex PCR; TCRdb stores in-frame clones only, minus some. The repertoire has about 120,000 clones, 58% of them found once; the top ten carry 37%. The sequencing used PBMCs, collected after 24 months of ibrutinib treatment. These receptors all come from a human donor with chronic lymphocytic leukemia.

This clone has a handful of counts. The V gene is TRBV4-3, the J gene TRBJ2-5; no firm D call. Germline loops: CDR1 LGHNA, CDR2 YSLEER. V gave up 4 bases and J gave up 5 bases, with 11 bases separating them. CDR3 length: 13 residues. CDR3 DNA sequence: TGCGCCAGCAGCCCCAGGAACTGGGAGACCCAGTACTTC. The encoded protein is CASSPRNWETQYF.

A few counts support this clone. The CDR3 DNA sequence: TGTGCCAAATACGAGCAGTACTTC. Protein sequence: CAKYEQYF. V gene TRBV6-1 combines with J gene TRBJ2-7; D is unresolved. Germline V gene data show CDR1 as MNHNS and CDR2 as SASEGT. Trimming stripped 10 bases from V and 4 bases from J, with 2 bases between. This CDR3 has 8 residues.

V and J are TRBV29-1 and TRBJ2-7, with no clear D. The CDR3 consists of 14 residues. V gave up 2 bases and J gave up 1 base, with 12 bases separating them. Germline values: CDR1 SQVTM, CDR2 ANQGSEA. CDR3 nucleotide sequence: TGCAGCGTTGAAACGGCGCTGGGTTCCTACGAGCAGTACTTC. This encodes CSVETALGSYEQYF.

The chain employs TRBV9 and TRBJ2-3, with 8 bases that match TRBD2. Trimming at V came to 0 bases and at J to 3 bases, leaving 3 bases not matched to a gene. Germline loops: CDR1 SGDLS, CDR2 YYNGEE. The CDR3 is made up of 15 amino acids. The CDR3 reads CASSVAGGWTDTQYF. The CDR3 DNA follows: TGTGCCAGCAGCGTAGCGGGGGGGTGGACAGATACGCAGTATTTT.

This sequence joins TRBV10-3 and TRBJ2-3; possible D gene TRBD1, 5 bases. The germline V gene has CDR1 ENHRY and CDR2 SYGVKD. Trimming left V 4 bases short and J 2 bases short, with 13 bases between. The CDR3 runs to 15 residues. The CDR3 DNA reads as TGTGCCATCAGTGTTGCAGGGAAGAACACAGATACGCAGTATTTT. This sequence encodes CAISVAGKNTDTQYF.

This chain links TRBV7-9 with TRBJ2-7, with TRBD2 identical over 11 bases. Germline CDR1 is SEHNR and CDR2 is FQNEAQ (reference sequence). With V trimmed by 5 bases and J by 0 bases, 3 bases remained unmatched. This CDR3 has 15 amino acids. CDR3 sequence reads: CASSPTSGGSYEQYF. The CDR3 DNA is TGTGCCAGCAGCCCTACTAGCGGGGGCTCCTACGAGCAGTACTTC.

This chain uses TRBV6-6 with TRBJ1-2; 7 bases match TRBD1. Germline V gene sequence: CDR1 MNHNY, CDR2 SVGAGI (reference sequence). The CDR3 has 15 amino acids. The junction had 8 bases not matched to a gene; V was cut back by 6 bases and J by 1 base. The DNA for the CDR3 is TGTGCCAGCAGAGGCGACAGGGACCTTAACTATGGCTACACCTTC. This sequence encodes CASRGDRDLNYGYTF.

The rearrangement joins TRBV29-1 to TRBJ2-5, with a possible D match to TRBD1 (8 bases). Trimming took off 4 bases at V and 4 bases at J, with 16 bases between the two ends. This CDR3 has 14 amino acids. Per germline, CDR1 SQVTM and CDR2 ANQGSEA. CDR3 amino acids: CSVGDHRGGETQYF. CDR3 DNA sequence: TGCAGCGTTGGGGATCACAGGGGGGGAGAGACCCAGTACTTC.

This chain uses TRBV4-1 with TRBJ2-7; D remains unclear. Germline lookup yields CDR1 MGHRA and CDR2 YSYEKL. Trimming removed 6 bases from V and 3 bases from J, with 12 bases in between. The CDR3 length is 13 residues. CDR3 in DNA: TGCGCCAGCAGTCGGACGGTCCTCTACGAGCAGTACTTC. Protein product: CASSRTVLYEQYF.

The chain links TRBV7-2 to TRBJ2-2, with D maybe TRBD2 (6 bases). Germline-derived CDR1 and CDR2 are SGHTA and FQGNSA. V lost 3 bases and J 1 base, leaving 9 bases between the germline ends. The CDR3 is made up of 15 amino acids. CDR3 residues: CASSFGGLNTGELFF. The CDR3 nucleotides are TGTGCCAGCAGCTTCGGAGGGTTGAACACCGGGGAGCTGTTTTTT.

The chain links TRBV18 to TRBJ2-7, with TRBD1 identical over 7 bases. The J segment lost 6 bases and the V segment lost 3 bases, leaving 8 bases of the junction unmatched. Germline lookup yields CDR1 KGHSH and CDR2 LQKENI. The CDR3 runs 14 residues. The CDR3 protein is CASSPSRAGGEQYF. As DNA, the CDR3 is TGTGCCAGCTCACCGTCCCGGGCAGGGGGCGAGCAGTACTTC. Full variable domain (outside the CDR3, taken from reference TRBV18 and TRBJ2-7): NAGVMQNPRHLVRRRGQEARLRCSPMKGHSHVYWYRQLPEEGLKFMVYLQKENIIDESGMPKERFSAEFPKEGPSILRIQQVVRGDSAAYFCASSPSRAGGEQYFGPGTRLTVT.

The chain couples TRBV5-1 to TRBJ2-7; no clear D. Germline CDR1 and CDR2: SGHRS and YFSETQ. V was shortened by 3 bases and J by 2 bases, with 9 bases between the two germline ends. The CDR3 spans 13 residues. The DNA of the CDR3 is TGCGCCAGCAGCTCCGACCTAACCTACGAGCAGTACTTC. Amino acid sequence: CASSSDLTYEQYF.

CDR3 sequence: CASSLGTSRSFEQYF. CDR3 sequence (DNA): TGCGCCAGCAGCTTGGGGACTAGCCGGTCTTTCGAGCAGTACTTC. V gene TRBV5-1 combines with J gene TRBJ2-7, with 8 positions matching TRBD2. CDR3 length: 15 residues. V dropped 0 bases and J dropped 6; count of bases not matched to a gene: 8. Germline V gene data show CDR1 as SGHRS and CDR2 as YFSETQ. The variable domain in full, completed from reference TRBV5-1 and TRBJ2-7, reads KAGVTQTPRYLIKTRGQQVTLSCSPISGHRSVSWYQQTPGQGLQFLFEYFSETQRNKGNFPGRFSGRQFSNSRSEMNVSTLELGDSALYLCASSLGTSRSFEQYFGPGTRLTVT.

This chain joins TRBV1 and TRBJ2-7; the table's D call TRBD2 went unverified against the DNA. TRBV1 corresponds to a pseudogene. The CDR3 consists of 19 residues. CDR3 sequence (DNA): TGCACCAGCAGCCAAGTAAAGCCTAGCCATCGACCCAACTCCTACGAGCAGTACTTC. The encoded protein is CTSSQVKPSHRPNSYEQYF.

The chain has TRBV5-6 and TRBJ2-7; TRBD2 agrees at 12 bases. J lost 2 bases, V lost 4 bases, and 4 bases had no gene match. The CDR3 is 15 residues long. Germline values: CDR1 SGHDT, CDR2 YYEEEE. CDR3 nucleotide sequence: TGTGCCAGCAGCCGACTAGCGGGGGATACCTACGAGCAGTACTTC. Translation gives CASSRLAGDTYEQYF.

V is TRBV6-5 and J is TRBJ1-5; D is uncertain. This CDR3 comprises 13 residues. Germline V gene sequence: CDR1 MNHEY, CDR2 SVGAGI. V shed 1 base and J shed 5 bases, with 6 bases lying between them. CDR3 sequence reads: CASSYLVHQPQHF. DNA for the CDR3: TGTGCCAGCAGTTACTTGGTACATCAGCCCCAGCATTTT.

The chain combines TRBV5-1 with TRBJ2-5, with 11 bases fitting TRBD1. J was trimmed by 5 bases and V by 4 bases; bases with no gene match: 4. Germline CDR1 and CDR2: SGHRS and YFSETQ. The CDR3 contains 14 residues. CDR3 bases: TGCGCCAGCAGCCTGGGACAGGGGGACGAGACCCAGTACTTC. Encoded protein: CASSLGQGDETQYF. Full variable domain (rest looked up from reference TRBV5-1 and TRBJ2-5): KAGVTQTPRYLIKTRGQQVTLSCSPISGHRSVSWYQQTPGQGLQFLFEYFSETQRNKGNFPGRFSGRQFSNSRSEMNVSTLELGDSALYLCASSLGQGDETQYFGPGTRLLVL.

The chain recombines TRBV30 with TRBJ1-4; D is uncertain. Germline V gives CDR1 GTSNPN, CDR2 SVGIG (reference sequence). The CDR3 sequence is 16 residues long. V lost 0 bases and J lost 0, with 11 bases in between. The CDR3 region has the DNA TGTGCCTGGAGTGTAGTTCACAGTGCAACTAATGAAAAACTGTTTTTT. Its translation: CAWSVVHSATNEKLFF.

V usage is TRBV30 and J usage is TRBJ1-1; a weak D match, TRBD1 (5 bases). Germline lookup yields CDR1 GTSNPN and CDR2 SVGIG (reference sequence). The V end was cut by 5 bases, the J end by 1 base, with 11 bases between. The CDR3 is 13 residues long. The CDR3 DNA follows: TGTGCCTGGCTCACACAGGAGAACACTGAAGCTTTCTTT. The encoded protein is CAWLTQENTEAFF.

This rearrangement joins TRBV6-6 to TRBJ2-1, with 8 bases lining up with TRBD2. Germline V lookup: CDR1 MNHNY, CDR2 SVGAGI (reference sequence). Losses at the gene ends were 2 bases for V and 6 bases for J; bases not matched to a gene: 9. This CDR3 comprises 16 residues. The CDR3 reads CASSYPYGGALNEQFF. DNA of the CDR3: TGTGCCAGCAGTTACCCCTACGGGGGGGCCCTCAATGAGCAGTTCTTC.

The chain combines TRBV5-1 with TRBJ2-3; 12 bases are shared with TRBD2. With 2 bases clipped from V and 2 bases from J, the junction kept 3 bases outside the gene matches. CDR3 length: 16 amino acids. Germline CDR1 SGHRS, CDR2 YFSETQ. The CDR3 nucleotides read TGCGCCAGCAGCTTTCGGACTAGCGGGGACACAGATACGCAGTATTTT. Amino acid sequence: CASSFRTSGDTDTQYF.

The chain uses TRBV6-5 and TRBJ2-7, with TRBD1 matching over 8 bases. Per germline, CDR1 MNHEY and CDR2 SVGAGI. With 6 bases clipped from V and 1 base from J, the junction kept 5 bases outside the gene matches. CDR3 length equals 14 residues. The CDR3 here is CASSHRDRSYEQYF. DNA for the CDR3: TGTGCCAGCAGCCACCGGGACAGGTCCTACGAGCAGTACTTC.

CDR3 region: CASRRRGGFAGELFF. CDR3 in DNA: TGTGCCTCCAGGAGGCGGGGGGGCTTTGCCGGGGAGCTGTTTTTT. V is TRBV6-5 and J is TRBJ2-2, with 9 bases lining up with TRBD2. The CDR3 totals 15 residues. Trimming took 11 bases from V and 6 from J; bases not matched to a gene: 13. The germline V gene encodes CDR1 MNHEY and CDR2 SVGAGI.